This TCR beta chain was recorded in a study of long-term antiretroviral therapy in people with HIV. About the research overall: By about a decade, the earliest samples predate the 2015 immediate-ART recommendation. General study results and limits: Information on adherence, resistance and therapy changes was unavailable.

A minimum of one pre-ART and two post-ART PBMC samples existed for each donor. Investigators performed immunoSEQ version v3.0 at survey level. Method: immunoSEQ multiplex PCR; TCRdb's copy keeps in-frame clones and lacks some. Of roughly 25,000 clones in the sample, 70% to 85% were seen once. The CDR3 is made up of 14 amino acids. V was clipped by 2 bases and J by 7 bases; unmatched bases: 7. CDR1 is GTSNPN, CDR2 SVGIG, per germline (reference sequence). Regarding this clone: Its antigen is unknown.

This specimen was unsorted PBMCs, taken 0.7 years before starting antiretroviral therapy. The receptor's source is a man younger than 45 with HIV. The chain employs TRBV30 and TRBJ1-4; 7 positions agree with TRBD1. The CDR3 DNA sequence: TGTGCCTGGAGTTATCCGGGACAGCGTGAAAAACTGTTTTTT. Translating it yields CAWSYPGQREKLFF. The full variable domain, its missing parts supplied by reference TRBV30 and TRBJ1-4, is SQTIHQWPATLVQPVGSPLSLECTVEGTSNPNLYWYRQAAGRGLQLLFYSVGIGQISSEVPQNLSASRPQDRQFILSSKKLLLSDSGFYLCAWSYPGQREKLFFGSGTQLSVL.